Listed below are T cell receptor beta chains from one sample, sequenced in a study of cytomegalovirus exposure and HLA in healthy donors. TCRdb's table, derived via immunoSEQ multiplex PCR, lists solely in-frame clones and lacks some. The sample has some 130,000 clones, 60% to 80% seen once. Input material: PBMCs. These TCRs come from a man between 45 and 60 years old in good health and CMV-seronegative. The CDR3 runs from the conserved cysteine through the conserved F or W. The D gene is left open where the match is weak. The listing skips clone size in some rows; elsewhere it reads once, few, many or a size class.

J gene: TRBJ1-1; D gene: TRBD1; clone size: few; V gene: TRBV7-9; CDR3 DNA: TGTGCCAGCAGCGAACAGGGGATAGCTGGCACTGAAGCTTTCTTT; CDR3 protein: CASSEQGIAGTEAFF
J gene: TRBJ2-7; D gene: TRBD2; clone size: NA; V gene: TRBV11-2; CDR3 DNA: TGTGCCAGCAGCCAGCGGGAGCTAGGGGAGCAGTACTTC; CDR3 protein: CASSQRELGEQYF
J gene: TRBJ2-6; D gene: NA; clone size: NA; V gene: TRBV15; CDR3 DNA: TGTGCCACCAGTCGGAGCTCTGGGGCCAACGTCCTGACTTTC; CDR3 protein: CATSRSSGANVLTF
J gene: TRBJ1-4; D gene: NA; clone size: once; V gene: TRBV7-9; CDR3 DNA: TGTGCCAGCAGCTTACAACCGGGTGAAAAACTGCTTTTT; CDR3 protein: CASSLQPGEKLLF
J gene: TRBJ2-5; D gene: NA; clone size: NA; V gene: TRBV7-6; CDR3 DNA: TGTGCCAGCAGCGGGGGGGAGACCCAGTACTTC; CDR3 protein: CASSGGETQYF
J gene: TRBJ2-7; D gene: NA; clone size: NA; V gene: TRBV7-2; CDR3 DNA: TGTGCCAGCAGCCGAGCCGGCTACGAGCAGTACTTC; CDR3 protein: CASSRAGYEQYF
J gene: TRBJ2-5; D gene: TRBD2; clone size: NA; V gene: TRBV29-1; CDR3 DNA: TGCAGCGTAGACGGGACTAGCGGGAGGCCGTGGGAGACCCAGTACTTC; CDR3 protein: CSVDGTSGRPWETQYF
J gene: TRBJ1-5; D gene: TRBD1; clone size: once; V gene: TRBV2; CDR3 DNA: TGTGCCAGCAGTCAAGACAGGGGCGGGAATCAGCCCCAGCATTTT; CDR3 protein: CASSQDRGGNQPQHF
J gene: TRBJ1-5; D gene: TRBD1; clone size: NA; V gene: TRBV27; CDR3 DNA: TGTGCCAGCAGTGCACAGGGGAATCAGCCCCAGCATTTT; CDR3 protein: CASSAQGNQPQHF
J gene: TRBJ1-1; D gene: NA; clone size: few; V gene: TRBV4-1; CDR3 DNA: TGCGCCAGCAGCCAAGGCTGGGGGGATACGAACACTGAAGCTTTCTTT; CDR3 protein: CASSQGWGDTNTEAFF
J gene: TRBJ1-1; D gene: NA; clone size: NA; V gene: TRBV2; CDR3 DNA: TGTGCCAGCAGTACTGACATGAACACTGAAGCTTTCTTT; CDR3 protein: CASSTDMNTEAFF
J gene: TRBJ1-1; D gene: NA; clone size: NA; V gene: TRBV14; CDR3 DNA: TGTGCCAGCAGCCCGCGTCAAGGCGAGGACACTGAAGCTTTCTTT; CDR3 protein: CASSPRQGEDTEAFF
J gene: TRBJ2-5; D gene: TRBD2; clone size: NA; V gene: TRBV5-4; CDR3 DNA: TGTGCCAGCAGCGTAGGGACTAGCGGGGGAAGCGGGATAGAGACCCAGTACTTC; CDR3 protein: CASSVGTSGGSGIETQYF
J gene: TRBJ2-1; D gene: TRBD2; clone size: NA; V gene: TRBV9; CDR3 DNA: TGTGCCAGCAGCTTTAGCGGCGGGGGAAATGAGCAGTTCTTC; CDR3 protein: CASSFSGGGNEQFF
J gene: TRBJ2-5; D gene: NA; clone size: NA; V gene: TRBV9; CDR3 DNA: TGTGCCAGCAGCAAAGGGACTGGCCGATTCGGGGGAGAGACCCAGTACTTC; CDR3 protein: CASSKGTGRFGGETQYF
J gene: TRBJ1-1; D gene: TRBD1; clone size: few; V gene: TRBV4-3; CDR3 DNA: TGCGCCAGCAGCCAAAAAATGCACAGGGGAGGAGGTACTGAAGCTTTCTTT; CDR3 protein: CASSQKMHRGGGTEAFF
J gene: TRBJ2-5; D gene: TRBD2; clone size: few; V gene: TRBV7-8; CDR3 DNA: TGTGCCAGCAGCTTCCTAGCGGGAGGAGATCGGGAGACCCAGTACTTC; CDR3 protein: CASSFLAGGDRETQYF
J gene: TRBJ1-4; D gene: TRBD1; clone size: NA; V gene: TRBV10-2; CDR3 DNA: TGCGCCAGCAGAGGGACAGACTTTGAAAAACTGTTTTTT; CDR3 protein: CASRGTDFEKLFF
J gene: TRBJ1-5; D gene: TRBD1; clone size: NA; V gene: TRBV11-2; CDR3 DNA: TGTGCCAGCAGCCGCCTAGGACAGGGACGACAGCCCCAGCATTTT; CDR3 protein: CASSRLGQGRQPQHF
J gene: TRBJ1-5; D gene: NA; clone size: NA; V gene: TRBV7-2; CDR3 DNA: TGTGCCAGCAGCCGTCTGAGCAATCAGCCCCAGCATTTT; CDR3 protein: CASSRLSNQPQHF
J gene: TRBJ2-5; D gene: TRBD2; clone size: NA; V gene: TRBV11-2; CDR3 DNA: TGTGCCAGCAGCTTAGTACTAGCGGGGTTTACGTGGTTGGAAGAGACCCAGTACTTC; CDR3 protein: CASSLVLAGFTWLEETQYF
J gene: TRBJ1-5; D gene: NA; clone size: NA; V gene: TRBV14; CDR3 DNA: TGTGCCAGCAGCCAAGTTCAGGGGAATCAGCCCCAGCATTTT; CDR3 protein: CASSQVQGNQPQHF
J gene: TRBJ1-1; D gene: TRBD1; clone size: NA; V gene: TRBV7-2; CDR3 DNA: TGTGCCAGCAGCCCCCGGCCTGACAGGGCTGAAGCTTTCTTT; CDR3 protein: CASSPRPDRAEAFF
J gene: TRBJ2-5; D gene: TRBD2; clone size: NA; V gene: TRBV5-4; CDR3 DNA: TGTGCCAGCAGCGGAGCGGGAGGGCCAGACCAAGAGACCCAGTACTTC; CDR3 protein: CASSGAGGPDQETQYF
J gene: TRBJ2-5; D gene: NA; clone size: NA; V gene: TRBV9; CDR3 DNA: TGTGCCAGCAGCGTAGGTAAAGGGGCTGAGACCCAGTACTTC; CDR3 protein: CASSVGKGAETQYF
J gene: TRBJ2-5; D gene: TRBD1; clone size: NA; V gene: TRBV10-3; CDR3 DNA: TGTGCCATCAGTGAGTCTATTGGACCAGGGGGCCGGGAGACCCAGTACTTC; CDR3 protein: CAISESIGPGGRETQYF
J gene: TRBJ2-7; D gene: NA; clone size: NA; V gene: TRBV5-1; CDR3 DNA: TGCGCCAGCAGCAGGGGGACGGCAGCCTACGAGCAGTACTTC; CDR3 protein: CASSRGTAAYEQYF
J gene: TRBJ1-2; D gene: NA; clone size: NA; V gene: TRBV11-2; CDR3 DNA: TGTGCCAGCAGCCAGTGGGGCCTAGTTGGCTACACCTTC; CDR3 protein: CASSQWGLVGYTF
J gene: TRBJ2-3; D gene: NA; clone size: NA; V gene: TRBV5-1; CDR3 DNA: TGCGCCAGCAGTACTTGGGCAGGCACAGATACGCAGTATTTT; CDR3 protein: CASSTWAGTDTQYF
J gene: TRBJ2-7; D gene: TRBD2; clone size: NA; V gene: TRBV5-6; CDR3 DNA: TGTGCCAGCAGCTTGGGCTGGGTAGCGGGAGGCTACGAGCAGTACTTC; CDR3 protein: CASSLGWVAGGYEQYF
J gene: TRBJ2-5; D gene: NA; clone size: NA; V gene: TRBV5-1; CDR3 DNA: TGCGCCAGCCGAGCCGGAGCCGGCGGGGCTGAGACCCAGTACTTC; CDR3 protein: CASRAGAGGAETQYF
J gene: TRBJ1-6; D gene: TRBD1; clone size: NA; V gene: TRBV30; CDR3 DNA: TGTGCCTGGAGCCGGGACAGGGTTAATTCACCCCTCCACTTT; CDR3 protein: CAWSRDRVNSPLHF
J gene: TRBJ2-1; D gene: NA; clone size: NA; V gene: TRBV10-3; CDR3 DNA: TGTGCCATCAGCGAAAGGGGACTTAATGAGCAGTTCTTC; CDR3 protein: CAISERGLNEQFF
J gene: TRBJ2-1; D gene: NA; clone size: NA; V gene: TRBV27; CDR3 DNA: TGTGCCAGCAGTTTCGGAGGGTCGTACAATGAGCAGTTCTTC; CDR3 protein: CASSFGGSYNEQFF
J gene: TRBJ2-7; D gene: NA; clone size: few; V gene: TRBV20-1; CDR3 DNA: TGCAGTGCTAGTCGGGGAGGGCAGTACTTC; CDR3 protein: CSASRGGQYF
J gene: TRBJ1-2; D gene: TRBD1; clone size: NA; V gene: TRBV7-9; CDR3 DNA: TGTGCCAGCAGCTCATGGGACAGAAACTATGGCTACACCTTC; CDR3 protein: CASSSWDRNYGYTF
J gene: TRBJ2-2; D gene: TRBD2; clone size: NA; V gene: TRBV5-1; CDR3 DNA: TGCGCCAGCAGCTTGCCGGGGACTACCTTGAACACCGGGGAGCTGTTTTTT; CDR3 protein: CASSLPGTTLNTGELFF
J gene: TRBJ1-4; D gene: TRBD1; clone size: NA; V gene: TRBV19; CDR3 DNA: TGTGCCAGTAGCCTGATTATCTCCGGGGGACAGGGGAATGAAAAACTGTTTTTT; CDR3 protein: CASSLIISGGQGNEKLFF
J gene: TRBJ2-5; D gene: TRBD1; clone size: NA; V gene: TRBV11-2; CDR3 DNA: TGTGCCAGCAGCACGGGACAGCGAGAGGCCCAGTACTTC; CDR3 protein: CASSTGQREAQYF
J gene: TRBJ2-7; D gene: TRBD2; clone size: NA; V gene: TRBV6-5; CDR3 DNA: TGTGCCAGCAGTAGAGCGGGAGACGGCTACGAGCAGTACTTC; CDR3 protein: CASSRAGDGYEQYF